The next 29 T cell receptor beta chains were all read from a single sample in a study of blood T cell repertoires in COVID-19. Only in-frame clones appear in the TCRdb table, and some are missing; sequencing was by immunoSEQ multiplex PCR. The repertoire consists of about 210,000 clones, with 88% occurring once and the leading ten covering approximately 1.8%. Specimen: peripheral blood. The receptor source for this set is a man between 65 and 79 years old with acute or convalescent COVID-19.

The CDR3 loop is CASGRAASNQPQHF. CDR3 bases: TGTGCCAGCGGCCGCGCGGCTAGCAATCAGCCCCAGCATTTT. This chain uses TRBV28 with TRBJ1-5; D ambiguous. This CDR3 has 14 amino acids. V lost 8 bases and J lost 0, with 11 bases in between. Germline lookup yields CDR1 MDHEN and CDR2 SYDVKM. The full variable domain, rest sourced from reference TRBV28 and TRBJ1-5, is DVKVTQSSRYLVKRTGEKVFLECVQDMDHENMFWYRQDPGLGLRLIYFSYDVKMKEKGDIPEGYSVSREKKERFSLILESASTNQTSMYLCASGRAASNQPQHFGDGTRLSIL.

The rearrangement joins TRBV5-5 to TRBJ1-6; maybe TRBD1 (6 bases). The CDR3 is 15 amino acids. The germline V gene encodes CDR1 SGHKS and CDR2 YYEKEE (reference sequence). Trimming cost V 2 bases and J 8 bases, with 14 bases left between them. The CDR3 sequence is CASSFGQLGDSPLHF. The CDR3 DNA sequence: TGTGCCAGCAGCTTCGGACAGCTTGGGGATTCACCCCTCCACTTT.

The V call is TRBV3-1 (or the pseudogene TRBV3-2), the J call TRBJ2-7; no definite D call. Germline values: CDR1 LGHDT, CDR2 YNNKEL (reference sequence). The CDR3 sequence is 11 residues long. The V end was cut by 4 bases, the J end by 6 bases, with 7 bases between. CDR3 sequence (DNA): TGTGCCAGCAGCCCCGGTGCCGAGCAGTACTTC. It codes for CASSPGAEQYF.

CDR3 region: CAISETDRRVTGELFF. CDR3 DNA: TGTGCCATCAGTGAGACGGACAGGAGAGTGACCGGGGAGCTGTTTTTT. The chain links TRBV10-3 to TRBJ2-2, with 7 nucleotides matching TRBD1. Germline CDR1 reads ENHRY; CDR2 reads SYGVKD. The CDR3 length is 16 residues. The V segment lost 2 bases and the J segment 5 bases; nucleotides outside the gene matches: 8.

The chain combines TRBV27 with TRBJ2-7; D not resolved. V gave up 5 bases and J gave up 4 bases, with 12 bases separating them. There are 13 residues in the CDR3. In germline, CDR1 is MNHEY, CDR2 SMNVEV (reference sequence). The CDR3 here is CASSLRGPYEQYF. The CDR3 nucleotides are TGTGCCAGCAGTCTCAGAGGTCCTTACGAGCAGTACTTC.

The chain combines TRBV5-5 with TRBJ1-6; TRBD1 aligns across 10 bases. The CDR3 has 15 amino acids. Germline V gene lookup returns CDR1 SGHKS and CDR2 YYEKEE (reference sequence). Losses at the gene ends were 3 bases for V and 11 bases for J; bases not matched to a gene: 8. CDR3 loop: CASSSAGQGRPPLHF. Written as DNA, the CDR3 is TGTGCCAGCAGCTCGGCGGGACAGGGGCGGCCACCCCTCCACTTT.

CDR3 sequence (DNA): TGCGCCAGCAGCTTAGCAGGGGAAAGGGGCACTGAAGCTTTCTTT. Protein sequence: CASSLAGERGTEAFF. The rearrangement uses TRBV5-1 and TRBJ1-1, with D maybe TRBD1 (6 bases). The CDR3 spans 15 residues. Germline V gives CDR1 SGHRS, CDR2 YFSETQ. Trimming removed 2 bases from V and 4 bases from J, with 15 bases in between.

This rearrangement joins TRBV29-1 to TRBJ2-5; 9 bases align to TRBD2. V lost 2 bases to trimming and J lost 1 base; unmatched junction nucleotides: 5. Germline-derived CDR1 and CDR2 are SQVTM and ANQGSEA. CDR3 length: 15 residues. CDR3 nucleotide sequence: TGCAGCGTTGAAAGACTAGCGGAGACCCAAGAGACCCAGTACTTC. Its protein is CSVERLAETQETQYF.

This chain links TRBV10-2 with TRBJ2-5; 9 bases are shared with TRBD2. Germline CDR1 is WSHSY and CDR2 is SAAADI. CDR3 length: 14 amino acids. V shed 7 bases, J shed 3 bases, and the junction held 6 bases outside the gene matches. In DNA, the CDR3 is TGCGCCAGCAAAACGACTAGCGGAGAAGAGACCCAGTACTTC. Amino acids: CASKTTSGEETQYF.

The rearrangement joins TRBV7-9 to TRBJ1-1, with D possibly matching TRBD1 (6 bases). The length of the CDR3 is 13 residues. Trimming removed 2 bases from V and 10 bases from J, with 14 bases in between. The germline gives CDR1 SEHNR, CDR2 FQNEAQ (reference sequence). CDR3 bases: TGTGCCAGCAGCTTAACGGCAGGGGTCGGAGCTTTCTTT. Translated, it gives CASSLTAGVGAFF.

This chain's CDR3 is CASSSPAGGPTSTDTQYF. CDR3 bases: TGTGCCAGCAGCTCCCCGGCGGGAGGTCCAACTAGCACAGATACGCAGTATTTT. The chain couples TRBV21-1 to TRBJ2-3; the table's TRBD2 call for D was not verified on the DNA. TRBV21-1 is classified as a pseudogene. This CDR3 is 18 amino acids long.

The chain joins TRBV27 to TRBJ2-7; possible D gene TRBD2, 6 bases. The CDR3 totals 14 residues. The V end lost 7 bases, the J end lost 1 base, and 14 bases lay between the germline ends. Germline assignment: CDR1 MNHEY and CDR2 SMNVEV (reference sequence). The CDR3 coding sequence is TGTGCCAGCACGGATACCGGGGGATCCTACGAGCAGTACTTC. The encoded protein is CASTDTGGSYEQYF.

The chain is built from TRBV7-2 and TRBJ2-7; 7 nucleotides match TRBD1. The CDR3 has 12 amino acids. Germline loops: CDR1 SGHTA, CDR2 FQGNSA. V lost 5 bases, J lost 6 bases, and 4 bases stayed unmatched. The CDR3 sequence is CASSATGREQYF. CDR3 nucleotides: TGTGCCAGCAGCGCGACAGGGCGCGAGCAGTACTTC.

V usage is TRBV30 and J usage is TRBJ2-7; TRBD1 matches 7 bases. CDR1 is GTSNPN and CDR2 is SVGIG in the germline V gene (reference sequence). J lost 2 bases, V lost 3 bases, and 7 bases had no gene match. The CDR3 loop spans 14 amino acids. In DNA, the CDR3 is TGTGCCTGGAGCAGAGGGGGCCAAGCCTACGAGCAGTACTTC. It is translated as CAWSRGGQAYEQYF.

The rearrangement joins TRBV3-1 (or the pseudogene TRBV3-2) to TRBJ2-2, with 7 bases aligning to TRBD1. After removal of 4 bases from V and 4 bases from J, the junction contained 9 bases not matched to a gene. Germline values: CDR1 LGHDT, CDR2 YNNKEL (reference sequence). This CDR3 is built from 16 residues. The CDR3 protein is CASSPETGRVTGELFF. CDR3 coding DNA: TGTGCCAGCAGCCCGGAGACAGGGCGGGTCACCGGGGAGCTGTTTTTT.

The chain uses TRBV7-9 and TRBJ1-4; no clear D. Between the trimmed V and J ends, which lost 0 bases and 5 bases, there was a span of 7 bases. CDR1 and CDR2 from the germline V gene are SEHNR and FQNEAQ (reference sequence). This CDR3 is built from 14 residues. CDR3 in amino acids: CASSLAIGNEKLFF. CDR3 sequence (DNA): TGTGCCAGCAGCTTAGCGATCGGGAATGAAAAACTGTTTTTT. Full variable domain (missing parts from reference TRBV7-9 and TRBJ1-4): DTGVSQNPRHKITKRGQNVTFRCDPISEHNRLYWYRQTLGQGPEFLTYFQNEAQLEKSRLLSDRFSAERPKGSFSTLEIQRTEQGDSAMYLCASSLAIGNEKLFFGSGTQLSVL.

The chain links TRBV4-3 to TRBJ2-7; TRBD1 aligns across 8 bases. V trimming: 0 bases; J trimming: 4 bases; junction bases outside the gene matches: 8. This CDR3 comprises 16 residues. CDR1 is LGHNA and CDR2 is YSLEER in the germline V gene. The chain's CDR3 is CASSQDFGRGRYEQYF. CDR3 sequence (DNA): TGCGCCAGCAGCCAAGATTTCGGCAGGGGGCGGTACGAGCAGTACTTC.

This chain connects TRBV19 to TRBJ2-1, with 13 bases fitting TRBD2. With 7 bases clipped from V and 8 bases from J, the junction kept 11 bases outside the gene matches. From germline, CDR1 is LNHDA and CDR2 SQIVND (reference sequence). This CDR3 region has 16 residues. DNA of the CDR3: TGTGCCAGTAAACTTCAACTAGCGGGAGGGCCAGATGAGCAGTTCTTC. Translated: CASKLQLAGGPDEQFF.

This sequence joins TRBV27 and TRBJ1-1; D gene uncertain. The CDR3 spans 14 residues. The germline V and J ends were trimmed by 5 bases and 4 bases, with 14 bases remaining between them. Germline V gene data show CDR1 as MNHEY and CDR2 as SMNVEV (reference sequence). The CDR3 DNA sequence: TGTGCCAGCAGTCCGCGGGAGGAGGGCACTGAAGCTTTCTTT. Encoded protein: CASSPREEGTEAFF.

The chain joins TRBV10-3 to TRBJ1-2; 8 bases map to TRBD1. After removal of 6 bases from V and 0 bases from J, the junction contained 15 bases not matched to a gene. The CDR3 consists of 18 residues. Germline loops: CDR1 ENHRY, CDR2 SYGVKD. CDR3 bases: TGTGCCATCAGCGGATTGGACAGGGAGGAGAGGCCTAACTATGGCTACACCTTC. Protein product: CAISGLDREERPNYGYTF.

The chain recombines TRBV5-1 with TRBJ2-7, with TRBD1 as a possible D gene (5 bases). Germline V gives CDR1 SGHRS, CDR2 YFSETQ. V gave up 0 bases and J gave up 2 bases, with 9 bases separating them. CDR3 length: 14 residues. The CDR3 DNA reads as TGCGCCAGCAGCTTGGAGGGGATAACCTACGAGCAGTACTTC. This codes for CASSLEGITYEQYF.

The chain combines TRBV3-1 (or the pseudogene TRBV3-2) with TRBJ2-5, with 7 bases identical to TRBD2. V was clipped by 6 bases and J by 5 bases; unmatched bases: 6. The CDR3 sequence is 13 residues long. Germline loops: CDR1 LGHDT, CDR2 YNNKEL (reference sequence). The DNA of the CDR3 is TGTGCCAGCAGTCGCGGGAGCGGTGAGACCCAGTACTTC. This translates into CASSRGSGETQYF.

The V and J genes are TRBV28 and TRBJ2-1; 11 nucleotides align to TRBD2. The V segment lost 7 bases and the J segment 10 bases; nucleotides outside the gene matches: 12. This CDR3 has 15 amino acids. Germline V gene lookup returns CDR1 MDHEN and CDR2 SYDVKM. CDR3 in DNA: TGTGCCAGCAACCCTAGCGGGAGGATGTTCAGGGAGCAGTTCTTC. Protein sequence: CASNPSGRMFREQFF.

This clone has more than one count but fewer than ten. This chain connects TRBV5-1 to TRBJ2-7; TRBD2 agrees at 11 bases. Unmatched junction bases numbered 4, after V lost 4 bases and J lost 1 base. Germline-derived CDR1 and CDR2 are SGHRS and YFSETQ. The length of the CDR3 is 15 residues. In DNA form, the CDR3 reads TGCGCCAGCAGCCAACTAGCGGGAGCTTCCTACGAGCAGTACTTC. Translated, it gives CASSQLAGASYEQYF. The full variable domain, with the rest looked up from reference TRBV5-1 and TRBJ2-7, is KAGVTQTPRYLIKTRGQQVTLSCSPISGHRSVSWYQQTPGQGLQFLFEYFSETQRNKGNFPGRFSGRQFSNSRSEMNVSTLELGDSALYLCASSQLAGASYEQYFGPGTRLTVT.

This clone was seen once. V usage is TRBV5-4 and J usage is TRBJ1-1; 7 bases line up with TRBD1. The trim removed 4 bases at V and 0 bases at J, leaving 9 bases unmatched. This CDR3 spans 16 amino acids. The germline V gene encodes CDR1 SGHNT and CDR2 YYREEE (reference sequence). As DNA, the CDR3 is TGTGCCAGCAGCCTTGACAGGGCCTCTATGAACACTGAAGCTTTCTTT. Its translation: CASSLDRASMNTEAFF.

The chain employs TRBV7-8 and TRBJ2-7; 9 positions agree with TRBD2. Trimming at V came to 1 base and at J to 4 bases, leaving 5 bases not matched to a gene. CDR1 and CDR2 (germline): SGHVS, FQNEAQ. The CDR3 consists of 15 residues. The CDR3 DNA follows: TGTGCCAGCAGCTTAGACGGGACTAGCAGATACGAGCAGTACTTC. Translating gives CASSLDGTSRYEQYF.

V and J are TRBV19 and TRBJ2-7; D might be TRBD1 (6 bases). Germline values: CDR1 LNHDA, CDR2 SQIVND (reference sequence). The CDR3 sequence is 15 residues long. Trimming shortened V by 5 bases and J by 1 base, and 15 bases separated the two germline ends. The CDR3 sequence is CASSSGTPGSYEQYF. The CDR3 DNA sequence: TGTGCCAGTAGTTCCGGGACACCCGGGTCCTACGAGCAGTACTTC.

The chain links TRBV11-3 to TRBJ2-1; D possibly corresponds to TRBD1 (6 bases). Deletions cut 1 base from V and 7 bases from J, with 8 bases between. The CDR3 spans 13 residues. Per germline, CDR1 SGHNT and CDR2 YENEEA. In DNA, the CDR3 is TGTGCCAGCAGCTTAGGGCAGGGGAATGAGCAGTTCTTC. Translated: CASSLGQGNEQFF.

The chain carries TRBV7-2 and TRBJ2-7; D may be TRBD1 (5 bases). CDR1 and CDR2 (germline): SGHTA, FQGNSA. CDR3 size: 16 residues. The V and J ends lost 1 base and 5 bases respectively, with 18 bases between them. CDR3 coding DNA: TGTGCCAGCAGCTTAGTACCCTCAGGGAAGGCCCACGAGCAGTACTTC. It encodes CASSLVPSGKAHEQYF.